The 2 T cell receptor beta chains given below trace back to one sample, sequenced in a study of T cell responses to AZD1222 COVID-19 vaccine. The repertoire was sequenced with immunoSEQ multiplex PCR; TCRdb's copy has only in-frame clones and lacks some. This table has 99,000 or so clones, over 90% appearing once. This sample comprised peripheral blood, obtained on day 0 of AZD1222 vaccination. The receptors originated from an adult in good health.

This chain uses TRBV6-2 or TRBV6-3 with TRBJ2-7; TRBD2 aligns across 8 bases. The CDR3 has 15 residues. In germline, CDR1 is MNHEY, CDR2 SVGEGT. V shed 7 bases, J shed 9 bases, and the junction held 17 bases outside the gene matches. The CDR3 nucleotides are TGTGCCAGCACCCCCCGGTCGGTAGCGGGATATGTGCAGTACTTC. It codes for CASTPRSVAGYVQYF.

The J gene is TRBJ1-4, the V gene TRBV19, with TRBD1 matching 9 bases. Germline V gene lookup returns CDR1 LNHDA and CDR2 SQIVND (reference sequence). The V segment lost 10 bases and the J segment 1 base; nucleotides outside the gene matches: 13. This CDR3 has 17 residues. The CDR3 loop is CATSDRGNPLTNEKLFF. DNA for the CDR3: TGTGCCACATCCGACAGGGGGAACCCCCTAACTAATGAAAAACTGTTTTTT.